Listed below are T cell receptor beta chains from one sample, sequenced in a study of Tregs in tolerant kidney transplant recipients. The table came from immunoSEQ multiplex PCR; TCRdb's copy has only in-frame clones and leaves some out. This table holds about 240,000 clones, about 80% found once. The source material was CD4+ T cells from blood. The source of these receptors is a human donor in good health. CDR3s include the opening cysteine and the closing phenylalanine or tryptophan.

j_call: TRBJ2-1; v_call: TRBV5-1; cdr3_aa: CASSLAPGLAGGTSMREQFF
j_call: TRBJ2-4; v_call: TRBV15; cdr3_aa: CATSRERIGSRKNIQYF
j_call: .; v_call: TRBV6-1; cdr3_aa: CASSELRGSSYEQYF
j_call: TRBJ2-7; v_call: TRBV11-2; cdr3_aa: CASSENRRYEQYF
j_call: TRBJ2-2; v_call: TRBV10-1; cdr3_aa: CASRPGQGAGELFF
j_call: TRBJ1-2; v_call: TRBV30; cdr3_aa: CAWSVGQGHYGYTF
j_call: TRBJ1-1; v_call: TRBV7-9; cdr3_aa: CASSYGRMNTEAFF
j_call: TRBJ2-3; v_call: TRBV5-8; cdr3_aa: CASSPGASGGYTDTQYF
j_call: TRBJ1-3; v_call: TRBV19; cdr3_aa: CASSIGRQGVNTIYF
j_call: TRBJ2-2; v_call: TRBV7-3; cdr3_aa: CASSTLGVSGELFF
j_call: TRBJ2-1; v_call: TRBV5-8; cdr3_aa: CASSLFRGEQFF
j_call: TRBJ1-4; v_call: TRBV5-4; cdr3_aa: CASSLRATNEKLFF
j_call: TRBJ1-1; v_call: TRBV5-4; cdr3_aa: CASRDRAVNTEAFF
j_call: TRBJ2-3; v_call: TRBV6-6; cdr3_aa: CASSYGKTSGTDTQYF
j_call: TRBJ1-5; v_call: TRBV6-5; cdr3_aa: CASSYSGVYQPQHF
j_call: TRBJ2-7; v_call: TRBV6-5; cdr3_aa: CASSSRLAEGYEQYF
j_call: TRBJ1-1; v_call: TRBV11-2; cdr3_aa: CASRSPGKSRMNTEAFF
j_call: TRBJ2-3; v_call: TRBV5-1; cdr3_aa: CASSLSTGGADTQYF
j_call: TRBJ1-5; v_call: TRBV19; cdr3_aa: CASRTARAQGATNQPQHF
j_call: TRBJ1-5; v_call: TRBV2; cdr3_aa: CASSLPLGGGSNQPQHF
j_call: TRBJ2-7; v_call: TRBV5-1; cdr3_aa: CASSRDGPSYEQYF
j_call: TRBJ2-7; v_call: TRBV11-1; cdr3_aa: CASSKNPGQLYEQYF
j_call: TRBJ2-7; v_call: TRBV5-6; cdr3_aa: CASSRTSGGASYEQYF
j_call: TRBJ1-1; v_call: TRBV28; cdr3_aa: CASSTDRVTTEAFF
j_call: TRBJ2-5; v_call: TRBV5-1; cdr3_aa: CASSLGLAGAGETQYF
j_call: TRBJ2-2; v_call: TRBV18; cdr3_aa: CASSPPSTGELFF
j_call: TRBJ1-2; v_call: TRBV19; cdr3_aa: CASKTGANYGYTF
j_call: TRBJ2-7; v_call: TRBV25-1; cdr3_aa: CASSLSVGGGNEQYF
j_call: TRBJ2-7; v_call: TRBV2; cdr3_aa: CASSPEQEMAYDF
j_call: TRBJ1-3; v_call: TRBV5-4; cdr3_aa: CASSLDSGNTIYF
j_call: TRBJ1-4; v_call: TRBV19; cdr3_aa: CASSSSQATNEKLFF
j_call: TRBJ2-2; v_call: TRBV5-1; cdr3_aa: CASSPSGQSASGELFF
j_call: TRBJ2-1; v_call: TRBV2; cdr3_aa: CASRPTLVSYNEQFF
j_call: TRBJ2-1; v_call: TRBV25-1; cdr3_aa: CASSEGTSGAVLLDEQFF
j_call: TRBJ1-2; v_call: TRBV5-4; cdr3_aa: CASSLDRGYGYTF
j_call: TRBJ2-5; v_call: TRBV18; cdr3_aa: CASSPLQGQETQYF
j_call: TRBJ2-1; v_call: TRBV5-1; cdr3_aa: CASSFGVAGGWQFF
j_call: TRBJ2-3; v_call: TRBV5-1; cdr3_aa: CASSLFGGSGTDTQYF
j_call: TRBJ1-5; v_call: TRBV25-1; cdr3_aa: CASSESGGSHQPQHF
j_call: TRBJ2-7; v_call: TRBV19; cdr3_aa: CASSLHFIGTTSSYEQYF
j_call: TRBJ2-7; v_call: TRBV7-2; cdr3_aa: CASSLSGSGTYEQYF
j_call: TRBJ2-7; v_call: TRBV27; cdr3_aa: CASSFAGFQPYEQYF
j_call: TRBJ2-7; v_call: TRBV29-1; cdr3_aa: CSVAPGGSYEQYF
j_call: TRBJ1-1; v_call: TRBV7-2; cdr3_aa: CASSFGHTEAFF
j_call: TRBJ2-1; v_call: TRBV5-1; cdr3_aa: CASSLEPVSSYNEQFF
j_call: TRBJ2-5; v_call: TRBV27; cdr3_aa: CASTNRETQYF
j_call: TRBJ1-2; v_call: TRBV7-9; cdr3_aa: CASSLKGASYGYTF
j_call: TRBJ2-1; v_call: TRBV18; cdr3_aa: CASSQGTASYNEQFF
j_call: .; v_call: TRBV2; cdr3_aa: CASSVLTSGRHEQYF
j_call: TRBJ2-1; v_call: TRBV7-2; cdr3_aa: CASSRSGGRSYNEQFF
j_call: TRBJ2-1; v_call: TRBV11-2; cdr3_aa: CASSSQMGAWQFF
j_call: TRBJ2-7; v_call: TRBV7-2; cdr3_aa: CASSRSPDYLYEQYF
j_call: TRBJ2-7; v_call: TRBV15; cdr3_aa: CATSEGWSGGSSYEQYF